Sequencing of this TCR beta chain was carried out in a study of blood T cell repertoires in COVID-19. CDR3 length: 15 amino acids. Trimming shortened V by 4 bases and J by 4 bases, and 16 bases separated the two germline ends. CDR1 and CDR2 (germline): SGHNT, YYREEE (reference sequence). The protocol was immunoSEQ multiplex PCR, while the TCRdb copy is restricted to in-frame clones and leaves out a portion. Here the sample spans approximately 70,000 clones, roughly 90% being singletons. The J gene is TRBJ2-3, the V gene TRBV5-4; TRBD2 might be the D (6 bases). The clonotype originates from a man between 40 and 49 years old with COVID-19, enrolled during active disease. Sequences were obtained from peripheral blood. CDR3 in amino acids: CASSPPASAPDTQYF. CDR3 bases: TGTGCCAGCAGCCCACCGGCTAGCGCCCCAGATACGCAGTATTTT.